The next 17 T cell receptor beta chains were all read from a single sample in a study of T-cell reconstitution after alpha-beta-depleted transplantation in children. It was with unique molecular identifiers that the TCRbeta library was prepared. TCRdb passed the PCR reads through MiXCR, listing each CDR3 protein once. Counted here are about 980,000 distinct CDR3 sequences, 25% to 30% occurring once; the ten biggest clones make up roughly 31%. This specimen consisted of PBMCs, mostly from graft donor cells, obtained 360 days after TCRalphabeta/CD19-depleted stem cell transplant. The receptors were gathered from a boy younger than two who had a stem cell transplant for SCID, so the T cells may come from the graft donor.

Only one count was recorded for this clonotype. The genes are TRBV14 and TRBJ1-4; TRBD1 is a possible D gene (5 bases). This CDR3 is 17 amino acids long. The germline V gene encodes CDR1 SGHDN and CDR2 FVKESK. The V and J ends lost 4 bases and 7 bases respectively, with 22 bases between them. This CDR3 reads CASSLLAGGRVREKLFF. The CDR3 DNA reads as TGTGCCAGCAGCCTACTCGCGGGGGGACGGGTCCGTGAAAAACTGTTTTTT.

The V call is TRBV5-1, the J call TRBJ2-5; 9 positions agree with TRBD1. This CDR3 spans 15 amino acids. The V gene end was trimmed by 5 bases and the J gene end by 4 bases; junction bases not matched to a gene: 9. Germline V gene lookup returns CDR1 SGHRS and CDR2 YFSETQ. CDR3 coding DNA: TGCGCCAGCAGATCCGGGACAGGGCTTATAGAGACCCAGTACTTC. The encoded protein is CASRSGTGLIETQYF. The full variable domain, in which reference TRBV5-1 and TRBJ2-5 provide the parts outside the CDR3, is KAGVTQTPRYLIKTRGQQVTLSCSPISGHRSVSWYQQTPGQGLQFLFEYFSETQRNKGNFPGRFSGRQFSNSRSEMNVSTLELGDSALYLCASRSGTGLIETQYFGPGTRLLVL.

V usage is TRBV9 and J usage is TRBJ1-2, with TRBD1 identical over 7 bases. This CDR3 spans 14 amino acids. Germline CDR1 SGDLS, CDR2 YYNGEE. Unmatched junction bases numbered 5, after V lost 4 bases and J lost 2 bases. CDR3 residues: CASSKQGTNYGYTF. CDR3 nucleotide sequence: TGTGCCAGCAGCAAACAGGGGACAAACTATGGCTACACCTTC.

The J gene is TRBJ2-5, the V gene TRBV4-2; D call uncertain. CDR1 and CDR2 (germline): LGHNA, YNFKEQ. V was clipped by 4 bases and J by 4 bases, with 10 bases between them. This CDR3 comprises 13 residues. The DNA for the CDR3 is TGTGCCAGCAGCCGACGTCCCCCAGAGACCCAGTACTTC. This gives the protein CASSRRPPETQYF.

V gene TRBV7-2 combines with J gene TRBJ2-3; tentative D call: TRBD2 (6 bases). Trimming cost V 6 bases and J 0 bases, with 19 bases left between them. From germline, CDR1 is SGHTA and CDR2 FQGNSA. The CDR3 spans 17 residues. The CDR3 region has the DNA TGTGCCAGCAGTATAAGGGTGCGGGGAGCTAGCACAGATACGCAGTATTTT. The encoded protein is CASSIRVRGASTDTQYF. Together with reference TRBV7-2 and TRBJ2-3, the CDR3 gives the full variable domain: GAGVSQSPSNKVTEKGKDVELRCDPISGHTALYWYRQSLGQGLEFLIYFQGNSAPDKSGLPSDRFSAERTGGSVSTLTIQRTQQEDSAVYLCASSIRVRGASTDTQYFGPGTRLTVL.

The chain carries TRBV5-1 and TRBJ1-4; D gene unclear. This CDR3 comprises 13 residues. The germline V and J ends were trimmed by 9 bases and 4 bases, with 13 bases remaining between them. Germline loops: CDR1 SGHRS, CDR2 YFSETQ. The CDR3 nucleotides are TGCGCCATCTGTCGGACGGGTAATGAAAAACTGTTTTTT. Its translation is CAICRTGNEKLFF.

In its sample, this clonotype was seen a few times. The gene calls are TRBV7-8 and TRBJ2-6; tentatively, D is TRBD2 (6 bases). This CDR3 comprises 20 residues. The V gene's germline CDR1 is SGHVS and CDR2 FQNEAQ. The V end was cut by 5 bases, the J end by 0 bases, with 23 bases between. The DNA of the CDR3 is TGTGCCAGCAGCCCCTCGGGGGTAATAGGGTCGATCTCTGGGGCCAACGTCCTGACTTTC. Translating it yields CASSPSGVIGSISGANVLTF.

The V gene is TRBV5-1, the J gene TRBJ1-4; D perhaps matches TRBD1 (5 bases). The CDR3 runs to 15 residues. V shed 2 bases and J shed 0 bases, with 8 bases lying between them. The germline CDR1 and CDR2 sequences are SGHRS and YFSETQ. The CDR3 DNA reads as TGCGCCAGCAGCTTAGGGGTTCCAACTAATGAAAAACTGTTTTTT. It is translated as CASSLGVPTNEKLFF.

This clonotype came up a few times. The chain is built from TRBV15 and TRBJ2-2; a possible D gene is TRBD1 (5 bases). Germline lookup yields CDR1 LNHNV and CDR2 YYDKDF (reference sequence). V was clipped by 4 bases and J by 6 bases, with 9 bases between them. The CDR3 consists of 13 residues. The CDR3 sequence is CATSTEGAGELFF. For the CDR3, the DNA is TGTGCCACCAGCACCGAAGGGGCCGGGGAGCTGTTTTTT.

The chain links TRBV11-2 to TRBJ1-1; maybe TRBD1 (5 bases). V was shortened by 2 bases and J by 1 base, with 17 bases between the two germline ends. CDR1 SGHAT and CDR2 FQNNGV come from the germline V gene. This CDR3 has 17 amino acids. The CDR3 sequence: CASSLSVWPGRNTEAFF. The CDR3, as DNA: TGTGCCAGCAGCTTATCCGTATGGCCAGGGAGGAACACTGAAGCTTTCTTT.

CDR3 coding DNA: TGTGCCAGCAGCTTTCTCCGGGACAGGGGGAGCGGCGAGCAGTACTTC. Translated, it gives CASSFLRDRGSGEQYF. This chain links TRBV7-9 with TRBJ2-7, with 11 positions matching TRBD1. The CDR3 is made up of 16 amino acids. The J segment lost 6 bases and the V segment lost 3 bases, leaving 10 bases of the junction unmatched. CDR1 is SEHNR, CDR2 FQNEAQ, per germline (reference sequence).

V usage is TRBV29-1 and J usage is TRBJ1-4; D gene uncertain. The germline V gene has CDR1 SQVTM and CDR2 ANQGSEA. This CDR3 spans 8 amino acids. The DNA for the CDR3 is TGCCCCGCGGGAAAACTGTTTTTT. As protein: CPAGKLFF.

J is TRBJ2-7 and V is TRBV29-1, with 9 bases lining up with TRBD1. V shed 4 bases, J shed 3 bases, and the junction held 4 bases outside the gene matches. This CDR3 has 13 amino acids. Germline values: CDR1 SQVTM, CDR2 ANQGSEA. The CDR3 DNA reads as TGCAGCGTTGCCCGACAGGGGGGCTACGAGCAGTACTTC. Its protein is CSVARQGGYEQYF.

The CDR3 DNA is TGCAGTGCTAGAGATCCGGGGGCGGGGAGGGGCACAGATACGCAGTATTTT. It yields the protein CSARDPGAGRGTDTQYF. The V gene is TRBV20-1, the J gene TRBJ2-3, with a possible D match to TRBD2 (7 bases). Germline V gene data show CDR1 as DFQATT and CDR2 as SNEGSKA (reference sequence). This CDR3 spans 17 amino acids. Trimming removed 0 bases from V and 1 base from J, with 17 bases in between.

The chain is built from TRBV12-3 or TRBV12-4 and TRBJ2-7; D is unclear. V lost 5 bases to trimming and J lost 2 bases, with 13 bases between them. The CDR3 covers 14 residues. CDR3 DNA: TGTGCCAGCAGTCAAGCCCCTGACCCCTACGAGCAGTACTTC. Its protein is CASSQAPDPYEQYF.

This chain uses TRBV7-2 with TRBJ2-3, with a possible D match to TRBD1 (6 bases). The V and J ends lost 1 base and 4 bases respectively, with 12 bases between them. The CDR3 has 15 residues. CDR1 is SGHTA and CDR2 is FQGNSA in the germline V gene. This CDR3 reads CASSLVGAGADTQYF. In DNA form, the CDR3 reads TGTGCCAGCAGCTTAGTGGGGGCCGGGGCAGATACGCAGTATTTT.

The chain combines TRBV20-1 with TRBJ2-3; the match to TRBD1 covers 7 bases. Trimming at V came to 6 bases and at J to 0 bases, leaving 3 bases not matched to a gene. Germline V gene sequence: CDR1 DFQATT, CDR2 SNEGSKA (reference sequence). CDR3 length: 13 amino acids. As DNA, the CDR3 is TGCAGTGCCGGACAGGCTAGCACAGATACGCAGTATTTT. Protein: CSAGQASTDTQYF.